Listed below are T cell receptor beta chains from one sample, sequenced in a study of identical twins. TCRdb reprocessed the 5' RACE reads with MiXCR, giving one entry per CDR3 protein. The sample consists of 250,000 to 300,000 distinct CDR3 sequences, less than 9.5% of them appearing once. These data also formed part of another study, on yellow fever vaccine responses in identical twins.

Sequencing used CD8+ T cells sorted from blood. These receptors originate from a young woman in good health. Both conserved end residues are part of each CDR3. A D gene is named only where the DNA matches it firmly. Some rows mark clone size as missing; the rest say once, few, many or name a class of expanded clone.

clone size	J gene	V gene	D gene	CDR3 DNA	CDR3 protein
few	TRBJ2-5	TRBV27	TRBD2	TGTGCCAGCAGTTTAGAAGCTAGCGGCTCCTACCAAGAGACCCAGTACTTC	CASSLEASGSYQETQYF
few	TRBJ2-1	TRBV20-1	TRBD1	TGCAGTGCTAGGGGGACAGGGGAGCGGGAGAATAGGAATGAGCAGTTCTTC	CSARGTGERENRNEQFF
-	TRBJ1-6	TRBV12-3/TRBV12-4	-	TGTGCCAGCAGTTTGGCGGACTATAATTCACCCCTCCACTTT	CASSLADYNSPLHF
-	TRBJ1-1	TRBV25-1	-	TGTGCCAGCAGTGAAGAGGGGTGGAACACTGAAGCTTTCTTT	CASSEEGWNTEAFF
many	TRBJ2-5	TRBV4-1	-	TGCGCCAGCAGCCAACCGGGAGACCAAGAGACCCAGTACTTC	CASSQPGDQETQYF
-	TRBJ2-3	TRBV2	-	TGTGCCAGCAGTGAGTTGGCCCCTGGGACAGATACGCAGTATTTT	CASSELAPGTDTQYF
many	TRBJ2-6	TRBV13	-	TGTGCCAGCAGCTTAGGGACATCAAGCTCTGGGGCCAACGTCCTGACTTTC	CASSLGTSSSGANVLTF
-	TRBJ1-1	TRBV27	TRBD1	TGTGCCAGCAGTCACGGGAACCGGGACAGTGAAGCTTTCTTT	CASSHGNRDSEAFF
few	TRBJ2-7	TRBV27	TRBD1	TGTGCCAGCAGTCCACTTTCGACAGGGCGTTCCTACGAGCAGTACTTC	CASSPLSTGRSYEQYF
few	TRBJ2-3	TRBV20-1	TRBD2	TGCAGTGCTAGAGATTTCCATCCTAGCGGGGGGGAGACAGATACGCAGTATTTT	CSARDFHPSGGETDTQYF
-	TRBJ2-3	TRBV27	-	TGTGCCAGCAGTTTCGGAACGGGCTACACAGATACGCAGTATTTT	CASSFGTGYTDTQYF